A single sample gave rise to the 29 T cell receptor beta chains below, sequenced in a study of T cell responses to AZD1222 COVID-19 vaccine. Some clones are missing from TCRdb's copy, which holds only in-frame ones; the method was immunoSEQ multiplex PCR. This table has fewer than 150,000 clones, about nine tenths appearing once. The specimen was peripheral blood, collected on day 0 of AZD1222 vaccination. These receptor sequences come from an adult in good health.

This clone showed up just once. The chain couples TRBV6-5 to TRBJ2-7; TRBD1 agrees at 8 bases. This CDR3 is built from 15 residues. Germline values: CDR1 MNHEY, CDR2 SVGAGI. V lost 5 bases and J lost 5; bases outside the gene matches: 11. CDR3 loop: CASSLGGTGNHEQYF. Written as DNA, the CDR3 is TGTGCCAGCAGTCTAGGGGGGACAGGTAACCACGAGCAGTACTTC.

This rearrangement joins TRBV30 to TRBJ2-1, with 7 bases aligning to TRBD1. With 4 bases clipped from V and 8 bases from J, the junction kept 11 bases outside the gene matches. Germline V CDR1 and CDR2: GTSNPN, SVGIG (reference sequence). This CDR3 is 14 amino acids long. The CDR3 spells CAWTLQGTGDEQFF. Here the CDR3 DNA reads TGTGCCTGGACCCTTCAAGGAACAGGGGATGAGCAGTTCTTC.

This clone showed up just once. CDR3 sequence (DNA): TGTGCCAGCAGCTTGGGGGATGAAGCTTTCTTT. Amino acids: CASSLGDEAFF. The J gene is TRBJ1-1, the V gene TRBV5-6; D is unclear. V lost 0 bases and J lost 7, with 4 bases in between. CDR1 is SGHDT, CDR2 YYEEEE, per germline. CDR3 length: 11 residues.

The J gene is TRBJ1-2, the V gene TRBV2, with D possibly matching TRBD1 (6 bases). V was pared by 1 base and J by 3 bases, with 12 bases between. Looked up from germline, CDR1 is SNHLY and CDR2 is FYNNEI. The CDR3 has 15 amino acids. This CDR3 reads CASSEGQAEDYGYTF. The CDR3 bases are TGTGCCAGCAGTGAAGGACAGGCGGAGGACTATGGCTACACCTTC. The full variable domain, with the rest looked up from reference TRBV2 and TRBJ1-2, is EPEVTQTPSHQVTQMGQEVILRCVPISNHLYFYWYRQILGQKVEFLVSFYNNEISEKSEIFDDQFSVERPDGSNFTLKIRSTKLEDSAMYFCASSEGQAEDYGYTFGSGTRLTVV.

This chain connects TRBV18 to TRBJ1-4; D is perhaps TRBD1 (6 bases). Germline CDR1 reads KGHSH; CDR2 reads LQKENI. V lost 1 base, J lost 4 bases, and 10 bases lay in between. This CDR3 is built from 15 residues. The DNA for the CDR3 is TGTGCCAGCTCACCACTTGACAGGATTAATGAAAAACTGTTTTTT. This gives the protein CASSPLDRINEKLFF.

The CDR3 DNA reads TGTGCCAGCAGCTTACAGGGGGCAGACAATCAGCCCCAGCATTTT. Translating gives CASSLQGADNQPQHF. This rearrangement joins TRBV11-2 to TRBJ1-5; the match to TRBD1 covers 8 bases. The CDR3 is 15 amino acids. V gave up 2 bases and J gave up 3 bases; unmatched junction bases: 3. Germline V CDR1 and CDR2: SGHAT, FQNNGV.

The chain uses TRBV4-2 and TRBJ2-3, with TRBD2 matching 8 bases. V was clipped by 4 bases and J by 7 bases; unmatched bases: 13. This CDR3 has 16 amino acids. Germline CDR1 LGHNA, CDR2 YNFKEQ. Here the CDR3 DNA reads TGTGCCAGCAGCCGGGGCGGGACTAGGGGTTATAATACGCAGTATTTT. Protein product: CASSRGGTRGYNTQYF.

V is TRBV29-1 and J is TRBJ1-2; TRBD1 might be the D (5 bases). The CDR3 consists of 11 residues. V was pared by 7 bases and J by 2 bases, with 8 bases between. Germline CDR1 reads SQVTM; CDR2 reads ANQGSEA. CDR3 in amino acids: CSAWGNYGYTF. Written as DNA, the CDR3 is TGCAGCGCCTGGGGGAACTATGGCTACACCTTC. Full variable domain (missing parts from reference TRBV29-1 and TRBJ1-2): SAVISQKPSRDICQRGTSLTIQCQVDSQVTMMFWYRQQPGQSLTLIATANQGSEATYESGFVIDKFPISRPNLTFSTLTVSNMSPEDSSIYLCSAWGNYGYTFGSGTRLTVV.

The chain has TRBV27 and TRBJ1-5; D not certain. Between the trimmed V and J ends, which lost 3 bases and 7 bases, there was a span of 10 bases. CDR3 length: 13 residues. Germline V CDR1 and CDR2: MNHEY, SMNVEV (reference sequence). CDR3 DNA sequence: TGTGCCAGCAGTTTGATACCGGGCCAGCCCCAGCATTTT. Residues: CASSLIPGQPQHF.

J is TRBJ2-1 and V is TRBV7-2; 7 nucleotides match TRBD1. The germline CDR1 and CDR2 sequences are SGHTA and FQGNSA. The J segment lost 6 bases and the V segment lost 2 bases, leaving 10 bases of the junction unmatched. CDR3 size: 16 residues. The CDR3 protein is CASSLRARGLANEQFF. In DNA, the CDR3 is TGTGCCAGCAGCTTACGGGCCAGGGGGTTGGCCAATGAGCAGTTCTTC.

This clone was seen a handful of times. V and J are TRBV7-2 and TRBJ1-5; D not resolved. The length of the CDR3 is 13 residues. The germline gives CDR1 SGHTA, CDR2 FQGNSA. V was cut by 7 bases and J by 0 bases, with 7 bases left in between. The CDR3 bases are TGTGCCAGCACCCTAAATAGCAATCAGCCCCAGCATTTT. It specifies CASTLNSNQPQHF.

The CDR3: CATKPSGANVLTF. The CDR3 DNA is TGTGCCACCAAACCTTCTGGGGCCAACGTCCTGACTTTC. The chain carries TRBV6-6 and TRBJ2-6; D uncertain. Deletions cut 10 bases from V and 1 base from J, with 8 bases between. CDR1 and CDR2 (germline): MNHNY, SVGAGI (reference sequence). The CDR3 loop spans 13 amino acids.

The V call is TRBV6-2 or TRBV6-3, the J call TRBJ2-3, with D unclear. The CDR3 loop spans 13 amino acids. Per germline, CDR1 MNHEY and CDR2 SVGEGT. The germline V and J ends were trimmed by 4 bases and 5 bases, with 10 bases remaining between them. The CDR3 protein is CASSSKEQDTQYF. For the CDR3, the DNA is TGTGCCAGCAGTTCCAAGGAGCAAGATACGCAGTATTTT.

The chain carries TRBV6-2 or TRBV6-3 and TRBJ1-3; D is unclear. V shed 5 bases and J shed 7 bases, with 18 bases lying between them. The CDR3 loop spans 15 amino acids. Germline assignment: CDR1 MNHEY and CDR2 SVGEGT. This CDR3 reads CASSALNGRANTIYF. DNA of the CDR3: TGTGCCAGCAGTGCCCTTAATGGGAGGGCCAACACCATATATTTT.

The chain uses TRBV5-5 and TRBJ1-2; 8 bases align to TRBD1. The CDR3 contains 15 residues. Trimming cost V 5 bases and J 5 bases; bases outside gene matches: 11. Germline V lookup: CDR1 SGHKS, CDR2 YYEKEE (reference sequence). Here the CDR3 reads CASSTIRDRRYGYTF. CDR3 coding DNA: TGTGCCAGCAGTACGATCCGGGACAGGAGGTATGGCTACACCTTC.

The gene calls are TRBV6-1 and TRBJ1-5; D ambiguous. Germline V gene lookup returns CDR1 MNHNS and CDR2 SASEGT. The CDR3 loop spans 16 amino acids. Trimming pared 3 bases from V and 1 base from J, leaving 13 bases between. The CDR3, as DNA: TGTGCCAGCAGTGAGCCGGCCGGCTACAGCAATCAGCCCCAGCATTTT. This encodes CASSEPAGYSNQPQHF.

This sequence joins TRBV18 and TRBJ1-4; possible D gene TRBD1, 5 bases. Germline loops: CDR1 KGHSH, CDR2 LQKENI. With 2 bases removed from V and 7 bases from J, the gap between germline ends came to 17 bases. The CDR3 covers 16 residues. The CDR3 loop is CASSPIELTGFEKLFF. CDR3 DNA: TGTGCCAGCTCACCAATTGAGTTAACAGGTTTTGAAAAACTGTTTTTT.

The chain couples TRBV6-5 to TRBJ1-2; D not certain. The germline V and J ends were trimmed by 2 bases and 1 base, with 5 bases remaining between them. CDR3 length: 13 amino acids. From germline, CDR1 is MNHEY and CDR2 SVGAGI. The DNA of the CDR3 is TGTGCCAGCAGTTACCGAGATAACTATGGCTACACCTTC. Its protein product is CASSYRDNYGYTF.

V and J are TRBV11-3 and TRBJ2-1; 8 bases are shared with TRBD2. The CDR3 sequence is 14 residues long. Germline CDR1 is SGHNT and CDR2 is YENEEA. The V gene end was trimmed by 2 bases and the J gene end by 9 bases; junction bases not matched to a gene: 6. The CDR3 loop is CASSLTGRGGEQFF. CDR3 nucleotides: TGTGCCAGCAGCTTAACCGGGAGGGGAGGTGAGCAGTTCTTC.

The chain employs TRBV19 and TRBJ1-2, with D possibly matching TRBD1 (6 bases). CDR1 LNHDA and CDR2 SQIVND come from the germline V gene (reference sequence). Trimming pared 5 bases from V and 4 bases from J, leaving 17 bases between. The CDR3 totals 15 residues. The CDR3 reads CASSPNRGTSYGYTF. CDR3 nucleotides: TGTGCCAGTAGTCCCAACCGTGGGACAAGCTATGGCTACACCTTC.

The CDR3 is CASHFSGRNRDTEAFF. The CDR3 DNA sequence: TGTGCCAGCCACTTCTCCGGGCGTAATCGGGACACTGAAGCTTTCTTT. The chain is built from TRBV19 and TRBJ1-1; D is uncertain. Trimming shortened V by 9 bases and J by 3 bases, and 23 bases separated the two germline ends. Germline CDR1 LNHDA, CDR2 SQIVND (reference sequence). This CDR3 is 16 amino acids long.

The V call is TRBV5-7, the J call TRBJ1-2; 7 nucleotides agree with TRBD1. TRBV5-7 is filed as an ORF, its function uncertain. CDR3 length: 13 amino acids. Germline trimming cut 5 bases from V and 3 bases from J; bases unmatched to any gene: 4. This chain's CDR3 is CASRFRGDYGYTF. CDR3 bases: TGTGCCAGCAGATTCAGGGGGGACTATGGCTACACCTTC.

This sequence joins TRBV11-2 and TRBJ2-6; D is unresolved. The CDR3 has 18 amino acids. Germline V gene lookup returns CDR1 SGHAT and CDR2 FQNNGV. V lost 5 bases and J 0 bases, leaving 17 bases between the germline ends. This CDR3 reads CASSPEVPSPSGANVLTF. CDR3 DNA: TGTGCCAGCAGCCCCGAGGTGCCGTCTCCCTCTGGGGCCAACGTCCTGACTTTC.

V gene TRBV3-1 (or the pseudogene TRBV3-2) combines with J gene TRBJ2-7; D call uncertain. The germline gives CDR1 LGHDT, CDR2 YNNKEL (reference sequence). V was pared by 4 bases and J by 1 base, with 11 bases between. This CDR3 is built from 14 residues. This CDR3 reads CASSLAGPSYEQYF. CDR3 in DNA: TGTGCCAGCAGCCTCGCTGGGCCGTCCTACGAGCAGTACTTC.

The chain combines TRBV27 with TRBJ2-3; no clear D. CDR1 is MNHEY and CDR2 is SMNVEV in the germline V gene (reference sequence). Trimming cost V 3 bases and J 2 bases, with 12 bases left between them. The CDR3 loop spans 15 amino acids. The CDR3 loop reads CASSLGTSSTDTQYF. The CDR3 bases are TGTGCCAGCAGTTTGGGAACGTCTTCCACAGATACGCAGTATTTT.

The sample holds one count of this clone. The chain joins TRBV5-6 to TRBJ2-7; 9 nucleotides align to TRBD1. J was trimmed by 5 bases and V by 5 bases; bases with no gene match: 8. The germline gives CDR1 SGHDT, CDR2 YYEEEE. The CDR3 has 14 residues. In DNA form, the CDR3 reads TGTGCCAGCAGATACGGGACAGGGATCAACGAGCAGTACTTC. Protein product: CASRYGTGINEQYF.

This sequence joins TRBV7-3 and TRBJ2-1; 8 bases map to TRBD2. Germline CDR1 reads SGHTA; CDR2 reads FQGTGA. The CDR3 spans 13 residues. The ends lost 6 bases at V and 10 bases at J; junction bases unmatched: 8. The CDR3 is CASSSPLAGEQFF. The DNA of the CDR3 is TGTGCCAGCAGTTCACCTTTAGCGGGGGAGCAGTTCTTC.

The chain employs TRBV2 and TRBJ2-3; D may be TRBD1 or TRBD2 (7 bases each). The CDR3 totals 16 residues. Trimming stripped 6 bases from V and 0 bases from J, with 16 bases between. Per the germline V gene, CDR1 is SNHLY and CDR2 is FYNNEI. The CDR3 DNA reads TGTGCCAGCAGGGGGGGGACAGCTGTAAGCACAGATACGCAGTATTTT. Protein sequence: CASRGGTAVSTDTQYF.

This clone was counted a single time. The chain joins TRBV6-4 to TRBJ2-2; perhaps TRBD2 as D (6 bases). Trimming removed 5 bases at V and 5 bases at J, with 9 bases between. This CDR3 comprises 13 residues. Germline CDR1 is MRHNA and CDR2 is SNTAGT. The CDR3 is CASSSGQTGELFF. CDR3 sequence (DNA): TGTGCCAGCAGTAGCGGGCAGACCGGGGAGCTGTTTTTT.